A selection of T cell receptor beta chains follows, all from one sample in a study of tumour-infiltrating T cells in Burkitt lymphoma. The table came from immunoSEQ multiplex PCR; TCRdb's copy has only in-frame clones and leaves some out. The sample consists of around 680 clones, 95% to 97% of them appearing once. The sample consisted of tumor tissue. The receptors stem from a human donor with Burkitt lymphoma. Both conserved end residues are part of each CDR3.

j_call: TRBJ2-1; v_call: TRBV5-4; cdr3_aa: CTSSFGLAGGLGNEQFF
j_call: TRBJ1-2; v_call: TRBV14; cdr3_aa: CASRDIREPVHGYTF
j_call: TRBJ2-1; v_call: TRBV4-3; cdr3_aa: CASSQDEYSVSNEQFF
j_call: TRBJ2-7; v_call: TRBV7-3; cdr3_aa: CASSLTGGEQYF
j_call: TRBJ2-5; v_call: TRBV13; cdr3_aa: CASSFTPGETQYF
j_call: TRBJ1-6; v_call: TRBV7-6; cdr3_aa: CASSLTGNAPLHF
j_call: TRBJ1-2; v_call: TRBV5-6; cdr3_aa: CASSFPPGSGYTF
j_call: TRBJ2-3; v_call: TRBV25-1; cdr3_aa: CASTSLNERNTDTQYF
j_call: TRBJ1-2; v_call: TRBV27; cdr3_aa: CASSLSGVWGYTF
j_call: TRBJ1-5; v_call: TRBV28; cdr3_aa: CASRELYSNQPQHF
j_call: TRBJ2-7; v_call: TRBV6-5; cdr3_aa: CASSNGQEQYF
j_call: TRBJ2-1; v_call: TRBV2; cdr3_aa: CASDSSRVPNEQFF
j_call: TRBJ1-3; v_call: TRBV27; cdr3_aa: CASSLYGSESSGNTIYF
j_call: TRBJ2-5; v_call: TRBV11-2; cdr3_aa: CASRLDRAEETQYF
j_call: TRBJ1-1; v_call: TRBV29-1; cdr3_aa: CSTSTVGGTAFF
j_call: TRBJ2-7; v_call: TRBV30; cdr3_aa: CACSTSYEQYF
j_call: TRBJ2-1; v_call: TRBV29-1; cdr3_aa: CSVEDLLAGSSYNEQFF
j_call: TRBJ2-5; v_call: TRBV25-1; cdr3_aa: CASSAPGTGGAGTQYF
j_call: TRBJ2-7; v_call: TRBV7-3; cdr3_aa: CASSLLQGYEQYF
j_call: TRBJ1-1; v_call: TRBV18; cdr3_aa: CASSPETGALPTEAFF
j_call: TRBJ1-2; v_call: TRBV5-6; cdr3_aa: CASSFKGWSYGYTF
j_call: TRBJ2-7; v_call: TRBV9; cdr3_aa: CASTRDWRGYEQYF
j_call: TRBJ1-2; v_call: TRBV9; cdr3_aa: CASSAFLNSGGEDGYTF
j_call: TRBJ1-1; v_call: TRBV2; cdr3_aa: CASSEGAQAFF
j_call: TRBJ1-6; v_call: TRBV6-6; cdr3_aa: CASSFATGPNSPLHF
j_call: TRBJ2-1; v_call: TRBV2; cdr3_aa: CASTKTENHLSNEQFF
j_call: TRBJ1-1; v_call: TRBV7-8; cdr3_aa: CASSLGRAGEETEAFF
j_call: TRBJ2-5; v_call: TRBV7-9; cdr3_aa: CASIKRNLAWETQYF
j_call: TRBJ1-1; v_call: TRBV27; cdr3_aa: CASSSYNEAFF
j_call: TRBJ2-7; v_call: TRBV6-6; cdr3_aa: CASTGERSYEQYF
j_call: TRBJ2-1; v_call: TRBV7-3; cdr3_aa: CASSSTSGGYNEQFF
j_call: TRBJ1-1; v_call: TRBV30; cdr3_aa: CAWSVALNTEAFF
j_call: TRBJ1-1; v_call: TRBV20-1; cdr3_aa: CSGNTEAFF
j_call: TRBJ1-6; v_call: TRBV9; cdr3_aa: CASSYGTGISPLHF
j_call: TRBJ2-1; v_call: TRBV19; cdr3_aa: CASNGYNEQFF
j_call: TRBJ2-1; v_call: TRBV4-3; cdr3_aa: CASSQDLTGSYNEQFF
j_call: TRBJ2-2; v_call: TRBV2; cdr3_aa: CASSVAGPTGELFF
j_call: TRBJ1-6; v_call: TRBV11-2; cdr3_aa: CASSPYRDSPLHF
j_call: TRBJ1-5; v_call: TRBV15; cdr3_aa: CATSGSRGYNQPQHF
j_call: TRBJ1-1; v_call: TRBV13; cdr3_aa: CASSLGQGTSTEAFF
j_call: TRBJ1-1; v_call: TRBV4-1; cdr3_aa: CASSQGGVGQWNTEAFF
j_call: TRBJ2-3; v_call: TRBV27; cdr3_aa: CASSSSLAIGTDTQYF
j_call: TRBJ1-2; v_call: TRBV27; cdr3_aa: CASSFAGFEGYTF
j_call: TRBJ2-1; v_call: TRBV5-4; cdr3_aa: CASSLFTGHYNEQFF
j_call: TRBJ2-2; v_call: TRBV9; cdr3_aa: CASSGNRGSNGELFF
j_call: TRBJ2-3; v_call: TRBV2; cdr3_aa: CASSELAGGSPTDTQYF
j_call: TRBJ1-1; v_call: TRBV11-2; cdr3_aa: CASSLWGDTEAFF
j_call: TRBJ2-7; v_call: TRBV27; cdr3_aa: CASRPGGSMEQYF
j_call: TRBJ1-1; v_call: TRBV13; cdr3_aa: CASSSGLRTEAFF
j_call: TRBJ2-1; v_call: TRBV11-2; cdr3_aa: CASSSSGGLNEQFF
j_call: TRBJ1-3; v_call: TRBV5-1; cdr3_aa: CASSLGLLIFGNTIYF
j_call: TRBJ1-5; v_call: TRBV6-5; cdr3_aa: CASSYSGDSGSQHF
j_call: TRBJ2-1; v_call: TRBV7-9; cdr3_aa: CASSPPTGNEQFF
j_call: TRBJ2-7; v_call: TRBV19; cdr3_aa: CASSITRDGSYEQYF
j_call: TRBJ2-2; v_call: TRBV6-6; cdr3_aa: CASGGTGELFF
j_call: TRBJ2-7; v_call: TRBV7-6; cdr3_aa: CASSLGGGGDEQYF
j_call: TRBJ1-5; v_call: TRBV7-9; cdr3_aa: CASSHGVGNQPQHF
j_call: TRBJ2-7; v_call: TRBV7-3; cdr3_aa: CASSLTGGEHYF
j_call: TRBJ2-3; v_call: TRBV4-2; cdr3_aa: CASSLEADGTDTQYF
j_call: TRBJ1-2; v_call: TRBV18; cdr3_aa: CASSPDTYGYTF